This T cell receptor (beta chain) was identified during a study of regulatory T cells in long-lasting Graves disease. Study-level background: Graves' patients diagnosed newly had used antithyroid drugs under 3 months.

This clonotype occurred many times. Noted time point: newly diagnosed GD, antithyroid drugs for less than 3 months. RNA isolated from PBMCs was used to make the TCR library. The CDR3 has 13 residues. Trimming stripped 3 bases from V and 0 bases from J, with 6 bases between. Germline V gives CDR1 SGHRS, CDR2 YFSETQ. CDR3 regions were amplified by Arm-PCR using iRepertoire HTBI primers to build TCR beta libraries. TCRdb redid the calling of the multiplex PCR reads with MiXCR, one entry per CDR3 protein. The table has approximately 470,000 distinct CDR3 sequences, 16% seen once; the top ten hold 12%. This same sample was also taken into another study, of T cells in Graves' hyperthyroidism and ophthalmopathy. In that study: The model made its ophthalmopathy prediction, and onset followed a median 6.5 months later.

V and J are TRBV5-1 and TRBJ1-2; D gene unclear. Sample: peripheral blood mononuclear cells (PBMCs), taken at new diagnosis, from a patient treated with antithyroid drugs. This receptor was taken from a man in his forties or fifties with Graves disease. CDR3 residues: CASSYNANYGYTF. CDR3 DNA: TGCGCCAGCAGCTACAATGCTAACTATGGCTACACCTTC.